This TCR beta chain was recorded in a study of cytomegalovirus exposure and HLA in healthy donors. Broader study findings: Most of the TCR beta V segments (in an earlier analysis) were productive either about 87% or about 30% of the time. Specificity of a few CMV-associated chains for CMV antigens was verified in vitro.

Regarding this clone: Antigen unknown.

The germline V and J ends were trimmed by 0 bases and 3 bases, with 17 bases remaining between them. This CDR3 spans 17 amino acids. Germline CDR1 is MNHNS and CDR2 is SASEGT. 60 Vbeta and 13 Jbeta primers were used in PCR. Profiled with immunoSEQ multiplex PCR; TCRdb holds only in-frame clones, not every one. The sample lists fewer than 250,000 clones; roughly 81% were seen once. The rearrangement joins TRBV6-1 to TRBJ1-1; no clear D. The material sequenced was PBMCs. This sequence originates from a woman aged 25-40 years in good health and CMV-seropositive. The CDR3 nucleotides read TGTGCCAGCAGTGAAGCGAATTTGCGGCCGGGATACACTGAAGCTTTCTTT. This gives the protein CASSEANLRPGYTEAFF.